The clone carrying this TCR beta chain was seen a handful of times. Antigen specificity is unknown. PCR was performed using 60 Vbeta and 13 Jbeta primers. Only in-frame clones appear in the TCRdb table, and some are missing; sequencing was by immunoSEQ multiplex PCR. The profile covers around 140,000 clones, with 78% appearing a single time and under 3% taken by the ten largest. This record belongs to a study of cytomegalovirus exposure and HLA in healthy donors. Study as a whole: A preliminary data release comprised 91 million or so unique TCRs obtained from HLA-typed donors. The study, taken as a whole, reports: What was likely a sequencing artifact was a cluster of highly shared sequence variants. Looking again later, the authors saw that most CMV-associated TCR beta chains seemed HLA-restricted. As a later analysis showed, a missense DCLRE1C variant was linked to trimming of TCR beta V- and J-genes.

CDR1 is SEHNR, CDR2 FQNEAQ, per germline (reference sequence). Trimming removed 6 bases from V and 5 bases from J, with 13 bases in between. CDR3 length equals 14 residues. This clonotype originated in a female donor in good health and CMV-seronegative. This rearrangement joins TRBV7-9 to TRBJ1-4; D is perhaps TRBD1 (5 bases). Input material: PBMCs. CDR3 DNA: TGTGCCAGCAGGTTAACAGGACCCAATGAAAAACTGTTTTTT. Protein: CASRLTGPNEKLFF.